This T cell receptor (beta chain) was retrieved from a study of T cells expressing NK-cell markers (dated by TCRdb to 2019 to 2021). The study in broad terms: Eight or nine donors provided sorted CD3+CD56+NKG2C+, CD3+CD56+NKG2C- and CD3+CD56-NKG2C+ T-cell subsets, whose TCR beta-chain repertoires were profiled. Libraries were sequenced as 2 x 150 bp reads on Illumina HiSeq 2000/2500, MiSeq or NextSeq. The eight sequenced donors were randomly selected healthy volunteers, three men and five women. Among the eight sequenced donors, only one was HCMV-seronegative, while the other seven were HCMV-seropositive. What the research found in general, with its limitations: In several donors, the dominant CD3+CD56+NKG2C+ clonotypes ranked among the top 10 CD8+ clonotypes, making up roughly 1.0-8% of CD8+ T cells. It remained unclear whether the expanded NKG2C-expressing T cell clones were specific for HCMV antigens. Those dominant clonotypes were again the most abundant among CD3+CD56-NKG2C+ cells in several donors, at about 28.3-60.1%.

HCMV serostatus was determined by detecting HCMV-specific IgG in serum with a commercial ELISA kit. Peripheral blood mononuclear cells were isolated from blood by Ficoll density gradient centrifugation. These reads were obtained on an Illumina HiSeq 2000. The TCR beta cDNA libraries were made using 5'RACE template switching, a step that added both a universal primer site and unique molecular identifiers. Synthesis of cDNA was primed from the TCR beta constant segment and was followed by two consecutive PCR amplification steps. The original methods were these. MIGEC was used to demultiplex reads and group the reads by UMI, and MiTCR was used to assemble and quantify clonotypes. To remove erroneous sequences, TCR cDNA sequences were retained only when supported by two or more reads. The tcR package was used for downstream repertoire analysis, and clonotypes were matched across fractions by CDR3 nucleotide sequence plus V segment. VDJmatch was used to annotate antigen specificity against VDJdb, with one amino acid substitution in CDR3 allowed. Following TCRdb reprocessing, every CDR3 protein sequence forms one entry, and DNA is not provided. The V and J calls were determined by TCRdb, not by the authors. This sample's table has entries for 400,000 or so distinct CDR3 sequences. Around 11% of the sample belongs to the ten largest clones.

CDR1 and CDR2, per the germline V gene, are SGHRS and YFSETQ. Including cysteine and phenylalanine, the CDR3 has 16 amino acids. Nucleotide data are not available. With respect to this clonotype: The antigen it recognizes is unknown.

The clonotype comes from a woman between 50 and 59 years old in good health. Donor details come from another sample of the same person, matched by shared clones. The sequenced sample was blood T cells: a sorted CD56 or NKG2C T cell subset, CD4+ or CD8+ T cells, or bulk PBMC T cells (not recorded which). The receptor chain draws on TRBV5-1 and TRBJ2-1; the TCRdb D gene call, TRBD2, has no DNA to confirm it. The CDR3 region has the sequence CASNGRQGLSGNEQFF.